The T cell receptor beta chain described here comes from a study of blood T cell repertoires in COVID-19. This clone occurred once. Using immunoSEQ multiplex PCR, the repertoire was profiled, and TCRdb retains in-frame clones only, with some absent. The repertoire holds roughly 260,000 clones, about 85% seen once, with roughly 2.4% in the top ten. The CDR3 spans 13 residues. CDR1 and CDR2 from the germline V gene are SGHKS and YYEKEE (reference sequence). With V trimmed by 5 bases and J by 6 bases, 4 bases remained unmatched. The sample taken for sequencing was peripheral blood. This sequence joins TRBV5-5 and TRBJ1-2; TRBD1 matches 10 bases. The TCR comes from a woman between 45 and 60 years old who had recovered from COVID-19. CDR3 sequence (DNA): TGTGCCAGCAGTTCAGGGACAGGGGATGGCTACACCTTC. Translated: CASSSGTGDGYTF.